Listed below are T cell receptor beta chains from one sample, sequenced in a study of regulatory T cells in long-lasting Graves disease. TCRdb independently ran MiXCR on the multiplex PCR reads; one entry per CDR3 protein. The sample records fewer than 450,000 distinct CDR3 sequences, approximately 15% being singletons. The same data also contributed to another study, on T cells in Graves' hyperthyroidism and ophthalmopathy.

Specimen: peripheral blood mononuclear cells (PBMCs), collected at new diagnosis, from a patient treated with antithyroid drugs. Every receptor here comes from a woman in her thirties or forties with Graves disease. CDR3s include the opening cysteine and the closing phenylalanine or tryptophan. The D gene is left open where the match is weak. Not all rows give a size; the values are once, few, many and, for expanded clones, a class.

v_gene	abundance	j_gene	d_gene	CDR3aa	CDR3nt
TRBV6-1	many	TRBJ2-2	.	CASRPQLDTGELFF	TGTGCCAGCAGGCCCCAATTAGACACCGGGGAGCTGTTTTTT
TRBV27	.	TRBJ1-1	.	CASSFGGKEAFF	TGTGCCAGCAGTTTTGGGGGGAAAGAAGCTTTCTTT
TRBV20-1	many	TRBJ2-1	TRBD1	CSARDANRTGARNEQFF	TGCAGTGCTAGAGATGCGAACCGGACAGGGGCTCGTAATGAGCAGTTCTTC
TRBV12-3/TRBV12-4	medium-sized	TRBJ2-3	TRBD2	CASSRLAGPVDTQYF	TGTGCCAGCAGCCGCCTAGCGGGGCCCGTCGATACGCAGTATTTT
TRBV12-3/TRBV12-4	many	TRBJ2-1	.	CAWGGGRYNEQFF	TGTGCCTGGGGGGGCGGGAGATACAATGAGCAGTTCTTC
TRBV4-2	.	TRBJ2-1	TRBD1	CASSQDPLRQGFNEQFF	TGTGCCAGCAGCCAAGACCCCCTAAGACAGGGTTTCAATGAGCAGTTCTTC
TRBV15	.	TRBJ2-2	TRBD2	CATSSGLAANTGELFF	TGTGCCACCAGCAGCGGACTAGCGGCGAACACCGGGGAGCTGTTTTTT
TRBV29-1	few	TRBJ1-1	.	CSVEPQVMNTEAFF	TGCAGCGTTGAACCTCAGGTGATGAACACTGAAGCTTTCTTT
TRBV6-2/TRBV6-3	many	TRBJ2-7	TRBD2	CASSYSKLASYEQYF	TGTGCCAGCAGTTACTCGAAACTAGCGAGCTACGAGCAGTACTTC
TRBV6-5	.	TRBJ2-7	TRBD1	CASSFTGTGSYEQYF	TGTGCCAGCAGTTTCACTGGGACAGGGAGCTACGAGCAGTACTTC
TRBV7-2	many	TRBJ2-2	.	CASSPGDLGTGELFF	TGTGCCAGCAGCCCGGGTGATTTGGGCACCGGGGAGCTGTTTTTT
TRBV3-1	few	TRBJ2-2	TRBD2	CASSQGGLAGGGTGELFF	TGTGCCAGCAGCCAAGGGGGGCTGGCGGGAGGCGGCACCGGGGAGCTGTTTTTT
TRBV6-5	.	TRBJ2-1	TRBD1	CASSYQGTGGNEQFF	TGTGCCAGCAGTTACCAGGGGACAGGGGGCAATGAGCAGTTCTTC
TRBV7-9	.	TRBJ1-5	.	CASSAGQYQPQHF	TGTGCCAGCAGCGCCGGACAGTATCAGCCCCAGCATTTT
TRBV20-1	few	TRBJ2-2	.	CSAEGQSNTGELFF	TGCAGTGCGGAGGGACAATCGAACACCGGGGAGCTGTTTTTT
TRBV28	many	TRBJ2-7	.	CASTPGKESYEQYF	TGTGCCAGTACACCGGGAAAAGAGTCCTACGAGCAGTACTTC
TRBV30	.	TRBJ2-2	TRBD1	CAWSRDSYTGELFF	TGTGCCTGGAGCCGGGACAGCTACACCGGGGAGCTGTTTTTT
TRBV11-2	many	TRBJ1-1	.	CASRPRPGEAFF	TGTGCCAGCAGGCCACGACCGGGTGAAGCTTTCTTT
TRBV5-5	many	TRBJ2-7	.	CASSWRTDDYEQYF	TGTGCCAGCAGCTGGAGGACGGATGACTACGAGCAGTACTTC
TRBV19	.	TRBJ1-5	.	CASSIAHLRGDNQPQHF	TGTGCCAGTAGTATCGCCCACCTGAGGGGGGATAATCAGCCCCAGCATTTT
TRBV7-2	few	TRBJ1-6	TRBD1	CASSPGQGWDSPLHF	TGTGCCAGCAGCCCAGGACAGGGATGGGATTCACCCCTCCACTTT
TRBV20-1	.	TRBJ2-7	.	CSARGGGTTSPAYEQYF	TGCAGTGCTAGAGGGGGGGGGACAACATCCCCTGCCTACGAGCAGTACTTC
TRBV10-3	.	TRBJ1-6	.	CAISESEVRAPLHF	TGTGCCATCAGTGAGTCGGAGGTACGGGCCCCCCTCCACTTT
TRBV20-1	many	TRBJ2-1	TRBD2	CSATRGLAGAEQFF	TGCAGTGCCACACGGGGACTAGCGGGAGCTGAGCAGTTCTTC
TRBV11-3	many	TRBJ1-1	.	CASSLDAQANTEAFF	TGTGCCAGCAGCTTGGACGCCCAGGCGAACACTGAAGCTTTCTTT
TRBV6-2/TRBV6-3	many	TRBJ1-1	TRBD1	CASTTGGWNTEAFF	TGTGCCAGCACGACAGGGGGTTGGAACACTGAAGCTTTCTTT
TRBV19	many	TRBJ2-7	TRBD2	CASSSGTSGRYEQYF	TGTGCCAGTAGTTCCGGGACTAGCGGGAGATACGAGCAGTACTTC
TRBV12-3/TRBV12-4	.	TRBJ2-7	TRBD2	CASSSQRGFYEQYF	TGTGCCAGCAGTTCCCAGCGGGGTTTCTACGAGCAGTACTTC
TRBV18	.	TRBJ2-1	.	CASSPPSRSGAKEQFF	TGTGCCAGCTCACCACCCAGCCGTAGCGGAGCCAAAGAGCAGTTCTTC
TRBV18	many	TRBJ2-1	.	CASSPPGDNEQFF	TGTGCCAGCTCACCACCAGGTGACAATGAGCAGTTCTTC
TRBV6-5	.	TRBJ2-6	.	CASSYGPTGANVLTF	TGTGCCAGCAGTTACGGGCCTACTGGGGCCAACGTCCTGACTTTC
TRBV27	few	TRBJ1-2	.	CASRAPGQGYTF	TGTGCCAGCAGAGCCCCAGGGCAGGGCTACACCTTC
TRBV29-1	.	TRBJ2-6	.	CSAYLRASEGANVLTF	TGCAGCGCGTACCTTCGGGCCTCTGAGGGGGCCAACGTCCTGACTTTC
TRBV28	.	TRBJ1-5	TRBD1	CASSLPQGVSQHF	TGTGCCAGCAGTTTACCCCAGGGGGTGTCCCAGCATTTT
TRBV30	few	TRBJ1-2	.	CAWSESGVGGYTF	TGTGCCTGGAGTGAGTCAGGCGTGGGGGGCTACACCTTC
TRBV10-3	many	TRBJ2-1	.	CAISSTEYNEQFF	TGTGCCATCAGCTCGACAGAATACAATGAGCAGTTCTTC
TRBV28	.	TRBJ1-1	.	CASSPIQGGIEAFF	TGTGCCAGCAGTCCAATACAGGGCGGCATTGAAGCTTTCTTT
TRBV11-3	many	TRBJ2-2	.	CASSRVFGELFF	TGTGCCAGCAGCCGAGTCTTCGGGGAGCTGTTTTTT
TRBV20-1	many	TRBJ2-3	TRBD2	CSAPTSGRAGSTDTQYF	TGCAGTGCCCCGACTAGCGGGAGGGCCGGGAGCACAGATACGCAGTATTTT
TRBV28	many	TRBJ2-5	.	CASSSWGAGWGETQYF	TGTGCCAGCAGTTCCTGGGGGGCAGGGTGGGGAGAGACCCAGTACTTC
TRBV2	many	TRBJ1-5	TRBD1	CASARQGPRSNQPQHF	TGTGCCAGCGCTAGACAGGGACCGAGGAGCAATCAGCCCCAGCATTTT
TRBV27	many	TRBJ2-5	.	CASSSPYSGETQYF	TGTGCCAGCAGTTCGCCTTACTCCGGAGAGACCCAGTACTTC
TRBV12-3/TRBV12-4	many	TRBJ2-5	TRBD1	CASSLEGAFQETQYF	TGTGCCAGCAGTTTAGAGGGGGCGTTCCAAGAGACCCAGTACTTC
TRBV10-3	many	TRBJ1-2	.	CATRQELDYGYTF	TGTGCCACAAGACAGGAGTTAGACTATGGCTACACCTTC
TRBV11-2	few	TRBJ2-7	TRBD2	CASSLDRGGLAGVTLSYEQYF	TGTGCCAGCAGCTTAGATCGAGGGGGACTAGCGGGAGTAACCCTATCCTACGAGCAGTACTTC
TRBV27	many	TRBJ2-1	.	CASRNPPAGYNEQFF	TGTGCCAGCCGCAACCCCCCTGCAGGTTACAATGAGCAGTTCTTC
TRBV30	.	TRBJ1-2	.	CAWSVRGPGYGYTF	TGTGCCTGGAGTGTACGGGGGCCGGGCTATGGCTACACCTTC
TRBV12-3/TRBV12-4	many	TRBJ2-1	TRBD1	CASSPTGQGAINEQFF	TGTGCCAGCAGCCCTACTGGACAGGGGGCGATCAATGAGCAGTTCTTC
TRBV11-2	many	TRBJ2-7	TRBD2	CASSISGRGSYEQYF	TGTGCCAGCAGCATTAGCGGGAGAGGGTCCTACGAGCAGTACTTC
TRBV30	many	TRBJ1-5	.	CAWSVGSGSNQPQHF	TGTGCCTGGAGTGTAGGATCGGGGAGCAATCAGCCCCAGCATTTT
TRBV15	few	TRBJ2-7	.	CATSKTGRAYEQYF	TGTGCCACCAGCAAGACAGGGAGGGCCTACGAGCAGTACTTC
TRBV18	many	TRBJ2-5	.	CASSPTGIHQETQYF	TGTGCCAGCTCACCCACAGGGATTCACCAAGAGACCCAGTACTTC
TRBV6-5	many	TRBJ2-5	.	CASSSSEETQYF	TGTGCCAGCAGTTCTAGTGAAGAGACCCAGTACTTC
TRBV28	.	TRBJ2-7	.	CASTWGPGREQYF	TGTGCCAGCACGTGGGGTCCAGGTCGAGAGCAGTACTTC
TRBV9	.	TRBJ2-5	TRBD2	CASSASGRSQETQYF	TGTGCCAGCAGCGCTAGCGGGAGGTCCCAAGAGACCCAGTACTTC
TRBV20-1	.	TRBJ1-5	.	CSARVGTISNQPQHF	TGCAGTGCTAGAGTCGGGACAATTAGCAATCAGCCCCAGCATTTT
TRBV30	many	TRBJ1-3	.	CACLTGTPGNTIYF	TGTGCCTGCCTAACAGGTACCCCTGGAAACACCATATATTTT